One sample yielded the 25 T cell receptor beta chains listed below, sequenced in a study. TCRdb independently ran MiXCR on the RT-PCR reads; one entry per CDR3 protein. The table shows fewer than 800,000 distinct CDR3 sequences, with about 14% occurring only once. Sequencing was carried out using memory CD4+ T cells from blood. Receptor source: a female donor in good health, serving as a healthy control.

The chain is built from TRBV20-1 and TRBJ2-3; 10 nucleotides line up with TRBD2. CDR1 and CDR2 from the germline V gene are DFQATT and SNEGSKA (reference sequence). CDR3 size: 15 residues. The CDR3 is CSSPLSGRLSNTQYF. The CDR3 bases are TGCAGCTCCCCTCTTAGCGGGAGGCTCTCCAATACGCAGTATTTT.

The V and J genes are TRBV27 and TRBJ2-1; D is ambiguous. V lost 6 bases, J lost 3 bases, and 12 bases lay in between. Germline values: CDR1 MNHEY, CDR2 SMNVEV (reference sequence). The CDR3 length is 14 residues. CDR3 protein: CASRAIESYNEQFF. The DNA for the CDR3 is TGTGCCAGCAGAGCTATTGAGAGCTACAATGAGCAGTTCTTC.

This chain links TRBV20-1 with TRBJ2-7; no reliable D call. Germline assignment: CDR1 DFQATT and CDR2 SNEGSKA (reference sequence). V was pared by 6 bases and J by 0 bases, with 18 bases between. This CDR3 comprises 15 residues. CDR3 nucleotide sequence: TGCAGTGCACCTTCATGGACCGCGACCTCCTACGAGCAGTACTTC. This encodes CSAPSWTATSYEQYF.

The CDR3 nucleotides read TGCGCCAGCAGCTCCCGGGACAGGGATGGGTACAATGAGCAGTTCTTC. Protein product: CASSSRDRDGYNEQFF. The chain employs TRBV5-1 and TRBJ2-1, with TRBD1 matching over 9 bases. The CDR3 has 16 residues. Trimming removed 3 bases from V and 4 bases from J; junction bases left unmatched: 8. Germline CDR1 and CDR2: SGHRS and YFSETQ.

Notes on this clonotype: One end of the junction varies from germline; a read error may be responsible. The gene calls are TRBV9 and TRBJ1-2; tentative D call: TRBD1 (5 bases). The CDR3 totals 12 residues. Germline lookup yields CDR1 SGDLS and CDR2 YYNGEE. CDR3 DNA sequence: TGTGCCAGCAGCCAGGGATCTCGAGCCATGGACTTC. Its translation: CASSQGSRAMDF.

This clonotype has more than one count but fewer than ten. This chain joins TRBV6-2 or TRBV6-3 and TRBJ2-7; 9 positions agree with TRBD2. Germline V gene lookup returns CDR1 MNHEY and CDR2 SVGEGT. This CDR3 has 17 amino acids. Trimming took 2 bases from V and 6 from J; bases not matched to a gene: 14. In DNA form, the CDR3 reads TGTGCCAGCAGTTACAGTCCGAGCGATAGCGGGAGACCCGAGCAGTACTTC. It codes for CASSYSPSDSGRPEQYF.

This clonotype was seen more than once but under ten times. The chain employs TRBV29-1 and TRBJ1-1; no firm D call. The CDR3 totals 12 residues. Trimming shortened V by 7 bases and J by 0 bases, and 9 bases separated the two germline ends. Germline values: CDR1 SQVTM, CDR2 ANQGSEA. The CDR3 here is CSAQEMNTEAFF. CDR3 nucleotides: TGCAGCGCCCAGGAGATGAACACTGAAGCTTTCTTT.

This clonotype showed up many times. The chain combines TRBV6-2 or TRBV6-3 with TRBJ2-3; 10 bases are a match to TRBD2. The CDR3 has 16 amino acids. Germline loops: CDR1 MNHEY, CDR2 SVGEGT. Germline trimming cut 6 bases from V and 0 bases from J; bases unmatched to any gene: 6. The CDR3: CASRPGLAASTDTQYF. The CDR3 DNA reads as TGTGCCAGCAGACCCGGACTAGCGGCTAGCACAGATACGCAGTATTTT.

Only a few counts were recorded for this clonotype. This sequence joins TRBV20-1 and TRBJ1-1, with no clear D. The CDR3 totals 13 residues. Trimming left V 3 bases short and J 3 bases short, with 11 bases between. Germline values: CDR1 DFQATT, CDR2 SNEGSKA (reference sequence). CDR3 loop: CSASPPADTEAFF. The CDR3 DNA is TGCAGTGCTAGTCCCCCAGCGGACACTGAAGCTTTCTTT.

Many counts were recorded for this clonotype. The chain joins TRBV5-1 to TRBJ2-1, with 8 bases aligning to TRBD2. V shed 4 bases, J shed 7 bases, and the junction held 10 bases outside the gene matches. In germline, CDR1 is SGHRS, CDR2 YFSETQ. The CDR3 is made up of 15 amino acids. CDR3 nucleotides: TGCGCCAGCAGCCGCTCGGGGGGGCCGACTAATGAGCAGTTCTTC. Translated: CASSRSGGPTNEQFF.

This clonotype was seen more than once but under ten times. The CDR3 protein is CASSLAVASGILNEQFF. CDR3 in DNA: TGTGCCAGCAGCTTAGCTGTGGCTAGCGGGATTTTAAATGAGCAGTTCTTC. This chain uses TRBV7-2 with TRBJ2-1; 9 bases map to TRBD2. This CDR3 has 17 residues. The ends lost 0 bases at V and 7 bases at J; junction bases unmatched: 10. CDR1 SGHTA and CDR2 FQGNSA come from the germline V gene.

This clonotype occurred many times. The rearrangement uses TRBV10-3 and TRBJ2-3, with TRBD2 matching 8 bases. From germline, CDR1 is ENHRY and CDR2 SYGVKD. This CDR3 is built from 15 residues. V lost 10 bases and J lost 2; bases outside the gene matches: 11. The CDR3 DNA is TGTGCCACCATTCAGCAGCGGGGGACCACAGATACGCAGTATTTT. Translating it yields CATIQQRGTTDTQYF.

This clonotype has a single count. CDR3 amino acids: CASSSTGGDGYTF. CDR3 DNA: TGTGCCAGCAGTTCCACAGGGGGCGATGGCTACACCTTC. This chain connects TRBV12-3 or TRBV12-4 to TRBJ1-2; 9 nucleotides align to TRBD1. The CDR3 sequence is 13 residues long. V lost 4 bases to trimming and J lost 6 bases; unmatched junction nucleotides: 3.

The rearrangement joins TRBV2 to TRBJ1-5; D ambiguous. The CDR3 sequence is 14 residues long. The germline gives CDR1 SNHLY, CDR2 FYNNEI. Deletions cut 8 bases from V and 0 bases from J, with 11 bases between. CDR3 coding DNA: TGTGCCAGCGTGCGAGACTATAGCAATCAGCCCCAGCATTTT. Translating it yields CASVRDYSNQPQHF.

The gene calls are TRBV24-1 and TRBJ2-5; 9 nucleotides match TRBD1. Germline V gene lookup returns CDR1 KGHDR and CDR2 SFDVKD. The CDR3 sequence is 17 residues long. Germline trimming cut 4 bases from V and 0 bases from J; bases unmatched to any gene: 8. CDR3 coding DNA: TGTGCCACCAGTGACATCCGGGACAGGGTCGACCAAGAGACCCAGTACTTC. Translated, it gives CATSDIRDRVDQETQYF.

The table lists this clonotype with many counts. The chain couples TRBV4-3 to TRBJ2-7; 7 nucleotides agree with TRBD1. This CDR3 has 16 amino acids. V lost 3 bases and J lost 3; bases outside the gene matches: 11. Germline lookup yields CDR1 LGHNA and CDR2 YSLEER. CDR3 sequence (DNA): TGCGCCAGCAGCCATACATCCGCACAGGGGAGCTACGAGCAGTACTTC. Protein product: CASSHTSAQGSYEQYF.

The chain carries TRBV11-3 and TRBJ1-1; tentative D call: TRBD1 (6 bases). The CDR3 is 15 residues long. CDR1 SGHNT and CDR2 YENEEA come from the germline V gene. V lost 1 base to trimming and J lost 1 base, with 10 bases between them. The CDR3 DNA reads TGTGCCAGCAGCTTAGCCGGGGGCGGGAACACTGAAGCTTTCTTT. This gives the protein CASSLAGGGNTEAFF.

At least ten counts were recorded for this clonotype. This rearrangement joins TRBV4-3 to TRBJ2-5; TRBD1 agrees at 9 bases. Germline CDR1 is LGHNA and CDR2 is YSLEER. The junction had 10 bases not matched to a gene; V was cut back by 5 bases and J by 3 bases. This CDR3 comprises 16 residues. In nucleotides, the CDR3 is TGCGCCAGCAGCGCAGGACAGGGGTGGGTGGAAGAGACCCAGTACTTC. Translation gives CASSAGQGWVEETQYF.

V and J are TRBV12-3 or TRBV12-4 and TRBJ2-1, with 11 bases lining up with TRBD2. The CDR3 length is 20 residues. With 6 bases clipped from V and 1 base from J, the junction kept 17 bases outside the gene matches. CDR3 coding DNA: TGTGCCAGCAGCCTTATGGGACTAGCGGAGGCCCCGTCGTCCTACAATGAGCAGTTCTTC. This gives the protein CASSLMGLAEAPSSYNEQFF.

This CDR3 is CSTTHGEKLFF. CDR3 in DNA: TGCAGTACGACTCACGGGGAAAAACTGTTTTTT. The chain has TRBV20-1 and TRBJ1-4; D is undetermined. With 8 bases removed from V and 8 bases from J, the gap between germline ends came to 12 bases. There are 11 residues in the CDR3. Germline CDR1 reads DFQATT; CDR2 reads SNEGSKA (reference sequence).

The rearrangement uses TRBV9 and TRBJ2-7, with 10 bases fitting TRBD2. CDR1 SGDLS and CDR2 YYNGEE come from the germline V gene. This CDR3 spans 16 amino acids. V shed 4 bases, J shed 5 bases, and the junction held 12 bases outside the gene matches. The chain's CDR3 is CASSLSTGGLANEQYF. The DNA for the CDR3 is TGTGCCAGCAGCCTAAGTACCGGGGGACTAGCGAACGAGCAGTACTTC. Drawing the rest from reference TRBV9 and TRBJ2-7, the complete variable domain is DSGVTQTPKHLITATGQRVTLRCSPRSGDLSVYWYQQSLDQGLQFLIQYYNGEERAKGNILERFSAQQFPDLHSELNLSSLELGDSALYFCASSLSTGGLANEQYFGPGTRLTVT.

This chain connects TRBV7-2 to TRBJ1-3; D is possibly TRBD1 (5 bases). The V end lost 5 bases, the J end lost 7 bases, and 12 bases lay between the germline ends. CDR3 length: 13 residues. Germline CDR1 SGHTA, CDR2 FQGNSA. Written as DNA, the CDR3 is TGTGCCAGCAGCCTAGGCAGGGACAACACCATATATTTT. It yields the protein CASSLGRDNTIYF. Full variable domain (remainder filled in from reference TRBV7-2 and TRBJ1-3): GAGVSQSPSNKVTEKGKDVELRCDPISGHTALYWYRQSLGQGLEFLIYFQGNSAPDKSGLPSDRFSAERTGGSVSTLTIQRTQQEDSAVYLCASSLGRDNTIYFGEGSWLTVV.

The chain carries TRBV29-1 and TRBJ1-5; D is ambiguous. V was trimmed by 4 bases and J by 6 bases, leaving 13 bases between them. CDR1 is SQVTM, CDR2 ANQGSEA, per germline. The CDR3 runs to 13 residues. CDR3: CSVVGYIGQPQHF. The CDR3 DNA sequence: TGCAGCGTTGTAGGGTATATCGGTCAGCCCCAGCATTTT.

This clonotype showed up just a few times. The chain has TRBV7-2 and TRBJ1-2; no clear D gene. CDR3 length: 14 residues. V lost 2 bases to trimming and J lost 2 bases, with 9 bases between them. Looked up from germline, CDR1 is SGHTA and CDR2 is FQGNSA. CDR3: CASSLTHSNYGYTF. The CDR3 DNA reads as TGTGCCAGCAGCTTAACCCACAGCAACTATGGCTACACCTTC.

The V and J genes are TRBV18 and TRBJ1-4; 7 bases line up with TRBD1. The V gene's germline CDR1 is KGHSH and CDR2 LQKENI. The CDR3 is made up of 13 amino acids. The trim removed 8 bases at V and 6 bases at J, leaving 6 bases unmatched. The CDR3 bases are TGTGCCAGCGCGACAGGGTTGGATGAAAAACTGTTTTTT. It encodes CASATGLDEKLFF.